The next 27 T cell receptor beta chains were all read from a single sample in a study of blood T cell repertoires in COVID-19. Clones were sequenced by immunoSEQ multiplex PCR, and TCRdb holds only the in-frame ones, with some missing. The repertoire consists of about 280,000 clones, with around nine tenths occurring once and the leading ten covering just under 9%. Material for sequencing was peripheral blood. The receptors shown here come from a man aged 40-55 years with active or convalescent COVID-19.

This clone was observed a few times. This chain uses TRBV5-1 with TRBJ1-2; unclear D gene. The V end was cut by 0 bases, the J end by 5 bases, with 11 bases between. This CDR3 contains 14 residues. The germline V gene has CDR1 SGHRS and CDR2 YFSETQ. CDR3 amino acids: CASSLEAGIYGYTF. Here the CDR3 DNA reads TGCGCCAGCAGCTTGGAAGCAGGTATTTATGGCTACACCTTC.

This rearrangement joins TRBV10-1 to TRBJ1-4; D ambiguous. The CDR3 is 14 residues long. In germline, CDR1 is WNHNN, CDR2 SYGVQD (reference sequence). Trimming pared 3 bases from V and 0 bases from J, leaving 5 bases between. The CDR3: CASSDSPTNEKLFF. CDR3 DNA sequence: TGCGCCAGCAGTGACAGTCCAACTAATGAAAAACTGTTTTTT.

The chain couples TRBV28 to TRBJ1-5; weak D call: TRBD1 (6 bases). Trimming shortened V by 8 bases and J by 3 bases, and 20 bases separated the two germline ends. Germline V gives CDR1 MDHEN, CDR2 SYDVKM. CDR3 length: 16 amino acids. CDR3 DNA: TGTGCCAGCCACAAATCACAGGGAGCACCCAATCAGCCCCAGCATTTT. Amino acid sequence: CASHKSQGAPNQPQHF.

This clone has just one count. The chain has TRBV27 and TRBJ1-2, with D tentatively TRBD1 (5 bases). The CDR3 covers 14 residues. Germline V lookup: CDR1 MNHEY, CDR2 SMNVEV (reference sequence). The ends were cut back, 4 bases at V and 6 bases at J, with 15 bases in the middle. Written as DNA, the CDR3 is TGTGCCAGCAGTTCCCGGGGGGAGGTACATGGCTACACCTTC. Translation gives CASSSRGEVHGYTF.

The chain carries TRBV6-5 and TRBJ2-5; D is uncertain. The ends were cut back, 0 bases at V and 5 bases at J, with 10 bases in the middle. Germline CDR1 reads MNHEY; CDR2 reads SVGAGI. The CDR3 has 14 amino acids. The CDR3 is CASSYSVRQETQYF. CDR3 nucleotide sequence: TGTGCCAGCAGTTACTCGGTGAGGCAGGAGACCCAGTACTTC.

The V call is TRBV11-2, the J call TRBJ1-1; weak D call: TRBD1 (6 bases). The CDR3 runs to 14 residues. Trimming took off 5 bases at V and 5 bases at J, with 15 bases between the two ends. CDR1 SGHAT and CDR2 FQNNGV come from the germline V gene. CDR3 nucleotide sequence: TGTGCCAGCAGCCCACCGGGGGGCCTGACTGAAGCTTTCTTT. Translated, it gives CASSPPGGLTEAFF.

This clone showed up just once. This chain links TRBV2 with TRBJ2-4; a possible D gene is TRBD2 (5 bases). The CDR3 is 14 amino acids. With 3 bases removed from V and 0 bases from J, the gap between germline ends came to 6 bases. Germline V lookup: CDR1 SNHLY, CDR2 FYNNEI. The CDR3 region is CASSEEAAKNIQYF. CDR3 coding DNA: TGTGCCAGCAGTGAGGAGGCAGCCAAAAACATTCAGTACTTC.

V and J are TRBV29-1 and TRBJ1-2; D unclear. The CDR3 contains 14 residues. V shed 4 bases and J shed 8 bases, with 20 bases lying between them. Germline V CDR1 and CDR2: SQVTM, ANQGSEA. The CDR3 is CSVVGIGGEGGYTF. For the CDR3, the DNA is TGCAGCGTTGTCGGGATAGGCGGGGAGGGCGGCTACACCTTC. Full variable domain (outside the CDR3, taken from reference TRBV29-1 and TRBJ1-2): SAVISQKPSRDICQRGTSLTIQCQVDSQVTMMFWYRQQPGQSLTLIATANQGSEATYESGFVIDKFPISRPNLTFSTLTVSNMSPEDSSIYLCSVVGIGGEGGYTFGSGTRLTVV.

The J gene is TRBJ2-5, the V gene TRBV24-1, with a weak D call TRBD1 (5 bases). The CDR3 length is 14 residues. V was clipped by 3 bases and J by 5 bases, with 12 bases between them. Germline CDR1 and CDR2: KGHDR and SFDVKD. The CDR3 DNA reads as TGTGCCACCAGTGATCCGAAGAAGGGGGAGACCCAGTACTTC. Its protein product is CATSDPKKGETQYF.

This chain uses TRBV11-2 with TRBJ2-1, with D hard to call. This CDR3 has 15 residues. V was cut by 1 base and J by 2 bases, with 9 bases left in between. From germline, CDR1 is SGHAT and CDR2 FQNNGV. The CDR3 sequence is CASSLGENPYNEQFF. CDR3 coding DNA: TGTGCCAGCAGCTTAGGCGAGAACCCCTACAATGAGCAGTTCTTC.

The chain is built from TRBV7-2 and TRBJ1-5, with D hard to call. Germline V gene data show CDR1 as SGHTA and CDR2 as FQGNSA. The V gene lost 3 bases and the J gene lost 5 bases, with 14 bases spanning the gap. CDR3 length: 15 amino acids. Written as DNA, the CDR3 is TGTGCCAGCAGCTTTGGTGACCGGAGTTATCAGCCCCAGCATTTT. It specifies CASSFGDRSYQPQHF.

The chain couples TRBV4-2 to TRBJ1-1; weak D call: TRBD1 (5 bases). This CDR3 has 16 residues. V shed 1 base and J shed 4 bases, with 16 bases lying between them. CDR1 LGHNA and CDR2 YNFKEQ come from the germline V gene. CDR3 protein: CASSQVGAGRGTEAFF. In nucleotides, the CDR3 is TGTGCCAGCAGCCAAGTAGGGGCAGGGCGAGGCACTGAAGCTTTCTTT.

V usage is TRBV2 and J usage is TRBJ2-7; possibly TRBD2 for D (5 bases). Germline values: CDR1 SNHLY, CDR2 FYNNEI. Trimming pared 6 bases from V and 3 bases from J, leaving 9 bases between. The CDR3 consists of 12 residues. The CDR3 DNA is TGTGCCAGCAGCGGGGTCAACTACGAGCAGTACTTC. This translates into CASSGVNYEQYF.

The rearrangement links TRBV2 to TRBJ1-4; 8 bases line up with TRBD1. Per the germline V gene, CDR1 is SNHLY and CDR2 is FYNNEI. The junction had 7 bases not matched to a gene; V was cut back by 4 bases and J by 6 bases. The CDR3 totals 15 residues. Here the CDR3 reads CASSATGTGYEKLFF. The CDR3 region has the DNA TGTGCCAGCAGTGCCACCGGGACAGGCTATGAAAAACTGTTTTTT.

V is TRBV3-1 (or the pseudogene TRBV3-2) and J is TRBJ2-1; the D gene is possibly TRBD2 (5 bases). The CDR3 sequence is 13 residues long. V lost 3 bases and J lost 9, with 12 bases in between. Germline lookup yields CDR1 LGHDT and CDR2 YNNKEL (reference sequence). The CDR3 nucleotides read TGTGCCAGCAGCCAGGGAACTAGGACTGAGCAGTTCTTC. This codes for CASSQGTRTEQFF.

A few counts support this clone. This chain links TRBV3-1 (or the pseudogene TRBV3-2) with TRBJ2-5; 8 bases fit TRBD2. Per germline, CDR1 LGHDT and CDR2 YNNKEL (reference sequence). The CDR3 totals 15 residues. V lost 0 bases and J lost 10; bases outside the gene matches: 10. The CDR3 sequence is CASSQEGVSGGIQYF. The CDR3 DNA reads TGTGCCAGCAGCCAAGAGGGGGTGAGCGGGGGAATCCAGTACTTC.

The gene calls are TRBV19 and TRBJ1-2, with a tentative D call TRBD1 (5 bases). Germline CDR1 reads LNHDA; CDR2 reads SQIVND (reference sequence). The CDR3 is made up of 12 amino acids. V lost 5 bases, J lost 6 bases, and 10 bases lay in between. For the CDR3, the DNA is TGTGCCAGTAGTGAGCAGGGCCATGGCTACACCTTC. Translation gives CASSEQGHGYTF.

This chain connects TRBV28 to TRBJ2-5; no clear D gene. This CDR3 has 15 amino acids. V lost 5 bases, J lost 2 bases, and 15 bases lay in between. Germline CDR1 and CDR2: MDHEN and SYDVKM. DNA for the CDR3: TGTGCCAGCAGTCGGCCCTCGTTGGAGCAAGAGACCCAGTACTTC. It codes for CASSRPSLEQETQYF.

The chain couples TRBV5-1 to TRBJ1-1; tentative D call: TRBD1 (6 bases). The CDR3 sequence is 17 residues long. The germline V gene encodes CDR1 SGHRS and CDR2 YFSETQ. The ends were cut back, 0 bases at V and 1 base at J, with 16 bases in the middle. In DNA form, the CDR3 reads TGCGCCAGCAGCTTGGGACAGGTCGGCCGGGGGAACACTGAAGCTTTCTTT. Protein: CASSLGQVGRGNTEAFF.

Written as DNA, the CDR3 is TGTGCCAGCTCACCAGCGGAGTCCTACGAGCAGTACTTC. Translation: CASSPAESYEQYF. The rearrangement joins TRBV18 to TRBJ2-7; no reliable D call. Germline CDR1 and CDR2: KGHSH and LQKENI. The germline V and J ends were trimmed by 2 bases and 1 base, with 6 bases remaining between them. The CDR3 sequence is 13 residues long. The complete variable domain, with remaining parts taken from reference TRBV18 and TRBJ2-7, reads NAGVMQNPRHLVRRRGQEARLRCSPMKGHSHVYWYRQLPEEGLKFMVYLQKENIIDESGMPKERFSAEFPKEGPSILRIQQVVRGDSAAYFCASSPAESYEQYFGPGTRLTVT.

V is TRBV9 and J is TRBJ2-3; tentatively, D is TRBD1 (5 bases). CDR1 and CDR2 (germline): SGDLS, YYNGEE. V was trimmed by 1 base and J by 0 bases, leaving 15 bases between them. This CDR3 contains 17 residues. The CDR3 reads CASSVIDRNPSTDTQYF. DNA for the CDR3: TGTGCCAGCAGCGTAATCGACAGAAACCCTAGCACAGATACGCAGTATTTT.

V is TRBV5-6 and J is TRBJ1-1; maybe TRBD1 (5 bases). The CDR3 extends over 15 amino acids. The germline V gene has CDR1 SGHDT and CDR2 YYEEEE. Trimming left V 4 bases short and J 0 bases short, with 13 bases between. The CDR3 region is CASSHETVLNTEAFF. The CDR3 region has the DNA TGTGCCAGCAGCCACGAGACAGTACTGAACACTGAAGCTTTCTTT. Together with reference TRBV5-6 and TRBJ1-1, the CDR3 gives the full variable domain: DAGVTQSPTHLIKTRGQQVTLRCSPKSGHDTVSWYQQALGQGPQFIFQYYEEEERQRGNFPDRFSGHQFPNYSSELNVNALLLGDSALYLCASSHETVLNTEAFFGQGTRLTVV.

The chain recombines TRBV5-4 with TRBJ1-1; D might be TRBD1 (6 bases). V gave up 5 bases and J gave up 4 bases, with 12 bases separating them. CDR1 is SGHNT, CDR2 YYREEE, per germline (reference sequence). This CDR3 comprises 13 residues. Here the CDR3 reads CASRHREGTEAFF. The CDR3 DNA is TGTGCCAGCAGACACAGGGAGGGCACTGAAGCTTTCTTT.

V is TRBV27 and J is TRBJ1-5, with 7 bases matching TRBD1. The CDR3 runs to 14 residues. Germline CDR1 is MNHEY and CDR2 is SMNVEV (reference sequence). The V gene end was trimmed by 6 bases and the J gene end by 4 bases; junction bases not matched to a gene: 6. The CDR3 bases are TGTGCCAGCAGCCGGGACAGTAGAAATCAGCCCCAGCATTTT. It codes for CASSRDSRNQPQHF.

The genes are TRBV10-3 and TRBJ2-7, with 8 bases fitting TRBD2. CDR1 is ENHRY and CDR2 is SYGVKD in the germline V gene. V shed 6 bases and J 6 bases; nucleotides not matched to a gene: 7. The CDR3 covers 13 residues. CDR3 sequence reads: CAIRPGLVGEQYF. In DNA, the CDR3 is TGTGCCATCAGACCGGGACTAGTGGGCGAGCAGTACTTC.

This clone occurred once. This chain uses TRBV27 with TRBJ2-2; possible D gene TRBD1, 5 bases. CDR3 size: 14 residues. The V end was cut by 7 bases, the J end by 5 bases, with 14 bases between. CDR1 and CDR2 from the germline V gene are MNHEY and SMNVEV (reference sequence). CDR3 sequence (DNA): TGTGCCAGCACCCCCAGGGTTAGGACCGGGGAGCTGTTTTTT. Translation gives CASTPRVRTGELFF.

The CDR3 DNA reads TGTGCCAGCAGCTTAGTGCGGTTCAATGAGCAGTTCTTC. Its translation is CASSLVRFNEQFF. The V gene is TRBV11-2, the J gene TRBJ2-1; the D is unclear. Germline CDR1 SGHAT, CDR2 FQNNGV. Trimming removed 1 base from V and 6 bases from J, with 7 bases in between. The CDR3 contains 13 residues.